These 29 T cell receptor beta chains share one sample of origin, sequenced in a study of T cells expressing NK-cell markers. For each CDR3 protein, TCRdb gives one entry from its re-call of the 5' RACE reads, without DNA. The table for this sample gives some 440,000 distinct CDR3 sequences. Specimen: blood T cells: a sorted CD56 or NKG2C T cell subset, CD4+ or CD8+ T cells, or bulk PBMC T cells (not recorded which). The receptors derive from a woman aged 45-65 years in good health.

CDR3 protein: CASSSGIYGYTF. The rearrangement joins TRBV11-2 to TRBJ1-2. There are 12 residues in the CDR3. Germline CDR1 reads SGHAT; CDR2 reads FQNNGV.

CDR3 residues: CSAKMASNEQFF. This sequence joins TRBV20-1 and TRBJ2-1. This CDR3 has 12 amino acids. The germline gives CDR1 DFQATT, CDR2 SNEGSKA (reference sequence).

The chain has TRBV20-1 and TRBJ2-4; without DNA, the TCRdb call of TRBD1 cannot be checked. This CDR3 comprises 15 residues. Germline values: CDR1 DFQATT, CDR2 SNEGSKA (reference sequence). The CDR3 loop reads CSARGAGGAKNIQYF.

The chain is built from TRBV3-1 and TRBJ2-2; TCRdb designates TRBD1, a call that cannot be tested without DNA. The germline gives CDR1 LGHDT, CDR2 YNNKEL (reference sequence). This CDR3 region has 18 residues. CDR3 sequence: CASSQDPVGTANTGELFF.

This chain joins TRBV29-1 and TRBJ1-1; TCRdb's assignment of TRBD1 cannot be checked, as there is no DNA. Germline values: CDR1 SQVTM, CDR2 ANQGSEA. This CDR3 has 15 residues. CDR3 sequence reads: CSVAQGAIGGTEAFF. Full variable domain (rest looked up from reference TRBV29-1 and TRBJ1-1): SAVISQKPSRDICQRGTSLTIQCQVDSQVTMMFWYRQQPGQSLTLIATANQGSEATYESGFVIDKFPISRPNLTFSTLTVSNMSPEDSSIYLCSVAQGAIGGTEAFFGQGTRLTVV.

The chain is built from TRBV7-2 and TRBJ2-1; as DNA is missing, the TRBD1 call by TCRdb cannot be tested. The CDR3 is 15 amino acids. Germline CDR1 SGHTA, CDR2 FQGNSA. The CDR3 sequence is CASSPSPGAYNEQFF.

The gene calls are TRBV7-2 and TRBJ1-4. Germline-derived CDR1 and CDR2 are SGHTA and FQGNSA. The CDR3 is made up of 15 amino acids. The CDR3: CASRRTGGLVEKLFF.

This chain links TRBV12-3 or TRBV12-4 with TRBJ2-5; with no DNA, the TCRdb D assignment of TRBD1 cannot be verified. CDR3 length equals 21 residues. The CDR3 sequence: CASSFRVGRGVLRDNQETQYF.

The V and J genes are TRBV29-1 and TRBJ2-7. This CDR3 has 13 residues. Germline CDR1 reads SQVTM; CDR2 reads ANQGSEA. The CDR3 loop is CSVVAILSYEQYF.

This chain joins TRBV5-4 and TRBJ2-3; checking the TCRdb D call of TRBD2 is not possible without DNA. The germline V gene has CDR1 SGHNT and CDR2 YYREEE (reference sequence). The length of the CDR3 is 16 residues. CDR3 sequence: CASSSLAGRSTDTQYF.

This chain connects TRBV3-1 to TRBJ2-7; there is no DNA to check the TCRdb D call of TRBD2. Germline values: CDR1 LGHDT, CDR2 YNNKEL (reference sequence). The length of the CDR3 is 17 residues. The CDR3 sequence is CASSPASPGLLGDEQYF.

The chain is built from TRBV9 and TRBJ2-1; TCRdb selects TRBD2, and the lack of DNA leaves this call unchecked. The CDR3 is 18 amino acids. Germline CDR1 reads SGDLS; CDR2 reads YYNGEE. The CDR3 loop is CASSVSASGSGSYNEQFF. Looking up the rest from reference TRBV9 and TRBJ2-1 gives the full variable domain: DSGVTQTPKHLITATGQRVTLRCSPRSGDLSVYWYQQSLDQGLQFLIQYYNGEERAKGNILERFSAQQFPDLHSELNLSSLELGDSALYFCASSVSASGSGSYNEQFFGPGTRLTVL.

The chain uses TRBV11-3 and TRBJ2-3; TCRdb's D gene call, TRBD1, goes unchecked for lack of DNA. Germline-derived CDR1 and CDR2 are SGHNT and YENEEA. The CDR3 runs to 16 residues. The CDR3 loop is CASSFGPGSLTDTQYF.

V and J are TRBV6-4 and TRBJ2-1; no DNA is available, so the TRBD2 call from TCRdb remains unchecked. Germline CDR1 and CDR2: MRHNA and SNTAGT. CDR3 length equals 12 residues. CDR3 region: CASSPEGNEQFF.

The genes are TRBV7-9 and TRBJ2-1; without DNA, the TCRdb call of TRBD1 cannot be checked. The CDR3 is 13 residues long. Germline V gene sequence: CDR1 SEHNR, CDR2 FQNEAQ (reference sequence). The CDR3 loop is CASSLKKGGPWFF.

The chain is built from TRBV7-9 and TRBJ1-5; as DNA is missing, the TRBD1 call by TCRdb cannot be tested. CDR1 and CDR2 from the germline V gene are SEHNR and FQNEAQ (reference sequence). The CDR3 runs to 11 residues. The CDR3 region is CASSLGETQHF.

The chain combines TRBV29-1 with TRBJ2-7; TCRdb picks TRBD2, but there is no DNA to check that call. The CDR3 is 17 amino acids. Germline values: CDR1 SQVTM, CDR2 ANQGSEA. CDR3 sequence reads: CSVPAGEREGPWGEQYF.

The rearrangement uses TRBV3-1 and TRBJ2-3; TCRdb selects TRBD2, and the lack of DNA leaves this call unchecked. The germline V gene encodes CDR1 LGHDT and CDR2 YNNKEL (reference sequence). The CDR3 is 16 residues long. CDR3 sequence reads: CASSQTSGLSTDTQYF.

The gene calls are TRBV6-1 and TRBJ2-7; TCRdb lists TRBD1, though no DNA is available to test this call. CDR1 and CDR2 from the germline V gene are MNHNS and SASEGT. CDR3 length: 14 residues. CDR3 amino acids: CASTPLRGTYEQYF.

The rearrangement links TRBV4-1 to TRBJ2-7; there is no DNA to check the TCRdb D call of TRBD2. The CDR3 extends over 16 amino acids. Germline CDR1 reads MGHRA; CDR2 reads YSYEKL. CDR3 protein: CASSQDSGRGKYEQYF.

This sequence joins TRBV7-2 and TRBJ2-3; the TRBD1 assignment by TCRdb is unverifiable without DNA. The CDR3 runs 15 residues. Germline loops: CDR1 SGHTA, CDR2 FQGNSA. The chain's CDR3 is CASSLVGGVADTQYF.

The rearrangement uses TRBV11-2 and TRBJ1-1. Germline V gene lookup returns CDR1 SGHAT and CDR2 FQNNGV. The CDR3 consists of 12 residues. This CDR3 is CASSPAETEAFF.

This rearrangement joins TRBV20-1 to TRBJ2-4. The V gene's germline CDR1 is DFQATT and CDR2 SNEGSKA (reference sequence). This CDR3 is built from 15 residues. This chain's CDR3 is CSLERSGVAKNIQYF.

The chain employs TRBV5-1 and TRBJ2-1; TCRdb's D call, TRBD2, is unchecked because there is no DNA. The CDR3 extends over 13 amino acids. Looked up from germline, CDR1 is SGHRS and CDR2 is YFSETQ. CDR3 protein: CASSLPTGGEQFF.

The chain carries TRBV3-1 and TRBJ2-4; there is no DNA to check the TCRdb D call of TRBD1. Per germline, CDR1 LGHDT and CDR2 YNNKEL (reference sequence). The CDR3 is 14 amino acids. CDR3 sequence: CASSQDQGRIIQYF.

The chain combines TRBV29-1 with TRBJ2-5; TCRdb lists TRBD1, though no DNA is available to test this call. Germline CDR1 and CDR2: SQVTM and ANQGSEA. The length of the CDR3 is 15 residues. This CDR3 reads CSAGYVTGGGETQYF.

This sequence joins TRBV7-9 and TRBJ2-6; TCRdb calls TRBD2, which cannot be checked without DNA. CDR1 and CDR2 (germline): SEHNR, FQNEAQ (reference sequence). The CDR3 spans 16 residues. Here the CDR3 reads CASSLGRTAGANVLTF.

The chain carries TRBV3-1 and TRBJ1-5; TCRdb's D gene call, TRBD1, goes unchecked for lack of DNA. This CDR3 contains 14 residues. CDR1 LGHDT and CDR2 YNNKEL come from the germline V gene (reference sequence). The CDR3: CASGGQGGGQPQHF.

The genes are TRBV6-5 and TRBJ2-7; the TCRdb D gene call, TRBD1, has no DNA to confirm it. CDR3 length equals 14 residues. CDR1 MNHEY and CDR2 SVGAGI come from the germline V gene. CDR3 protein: CASSGPGQGYEQYF.